The 26 T cell receptor beta chains presented below share a single source sample, sequenced in a study of T cell responses to AZD1222 COVID-19 vaccine. Here immunoSEQ multiplex PCR was the method, and the copy in TCRdb shows in-frame clones only, minus some. The sample gives roughly 120,000 clones, approximately 86% of which show up once; approximately 9.6% is in the top ten. The source was peripheral blood, collected on day 0 of AZD1222 vaccination. These receptors were obtained from an adult in good health.

V and J are TRBV7-9 and TRBJ2-3; D ambiguous. CDR1 SEHNR and CDR2 FQNEAQ come from the germline V gene (reference sequence). V was clipped by 7 bases and J by 6 bases, with 11 bases between them. This CDR3 has 12 residues. The CDR3 spells CASTMKGDTQYF. The CDR3, as DNA: TGTGCCAGCACCATGAAAGGGGATACGCAGTATTTT. Variable domain in full (rest from reference TRBV7-9 and TRBJ2-3): DTGVSQNPRHKITKRGQNVTFRCDPISEHNRLYWYRQTLGQGPEFLTYFQNEAQLEKSRLLSDRFSAERPKGSFSTLEIQRTEQGDSAMYLCASTMKGDTQYFGPGTRLTVL.

This rearrangement joins TRBV11-2 to TRBJ2-3; D is uncertain. The CDR3 is 17 amino acids. The V gene's germline CDR1 is SGHAT and CDR2 FQNNGV. Trimming pared 1 base from V and 4 bases from J, leaving 18 bases between. CDR3: CASSLGGTWRMADTQYF. CDR3 DNA sequence: TGTGCCAGCAGCTTAGGGGGTACATGGAGAATGGCAGATACGCAGTATTTT.

This chain connects TRBV6-5 to TRBJ2-7; tentatively, D is TRBD1 or TRBD2 (5 bases each). The V end lost 0 bases, the J end lost 2 bases, and 11 bases lay between the germline ends. The germline CDR1 and CDR2 sequences are MNHEY and SVGAGI. There are 15 residues in the CDR3. The CDR3, as DNA: TGTGCCAGCAGTTACTCTTACGGGACGCCCTACGAGCAGTACTTC. Translated: CASSYSYGTPYEQYF.

This clone was counted once. The chain couples TRBV5-1 to TRBJ1-5; weak D call: TRBD1 (6 bases). CDR3 length: 14 amino acids. The ends were cut back, 1 base at V and 3 bases at J, with 8 bases in the middle. The germline gives CDR1 SGHRS, CDR2 YFSETQ. Written as DNA, the CDR3 is TGCGCCAGCAGCTTGACAGGGTTCAATCAGCCCCAGCATTTT. The encoded protein is CASSLTGFNQPQHF.

The rearrangement links TRBV11-2 to TRBJ2-1; a possible D gene is TRBD1 (5 bases). Germline V gene data show CDR1 as SGHAT and CDR2 as FQNNGV. CDR3 size: 16 residues. The V gene lost 3 bases and the J gene lost 0 bases, with 12 bases spanning the gap. The CDR3 loop is CASSFDSPSSYNEQFF. The CDR3 DNA is TGTGCCAGCAGCTTTGACAGCCCCAGCTCCTACAATGAGCAGTTCTTC.

This chain uses TRBV4-1 with TRBJ1-5, with D tentatively TRBD1 (5 bases). The germline V gene has CDR1 MGHRA and CDR2 YSYEKL. Trimming took 0 bases from V and 4 from J, leaving 10 bases between them. The CDR3 has 15 amino acids. CDR3 region: CASSQDLRVNQPQHF. The CDR3, as DNA: TGCGCCAGCAGCCAAGACCTCAGGGTTAATCAGCCCCAGCATTTT.

CDR3 coding DNA: TGTGCCACCGGAAGGGGAAGTGGAAACACCATATATTTT. Amino acids: CATGRGSGNTIYF. V gene TRBV28 combines with J gene TRBJ1-3; D is possibly TRBD1 (5 bases). CDR3 length equals 13 residues. Trimming removed 10 bases at V and 3 bases at J, with 13 bases between. Per germline, CDR1 MDHEN and CDR2 SYDVKM.

The rearrangement joins TRBV4-1 to TRBJ1-4; D call uncertain. This CDR3 is 15 amino acids long. The ends were cut back, 4 bases at V and 2 bases at J, with 11 bases in the middle. Looked up from germline, CDR1 is MGHRA and CDR2 is YSYEKL. The CDR3 DNA reads TGCGCCAGCAGCCCGTTATGGTTGACTAATGAAAAACTGTTTTTT. Amino acids: CASSPLWLTNEKLFF.

CDR3 sequence (DNA): TGTGCCAGCAGCGTGGGAACAGCTAATGAAAAACTGTTTTTT. Encoded protein: CASSVGTANEKLFF. The V gene is TRBV9, the J gene TRBJ1-4; D unresolved. Germline-derived CDR1 and CDR2 are SGDLS and YYNGEE. This CDR3 has 14 amino acids. The ends were cut back, 2 bases at V and 3 bases at J, with 8 bases in the middle.

V and J are TRBV2 and TRBJ1-6; 10 bases line up with TRBD1. Germline V gives CDR1 SNHLY, CDR2 FYNNEI. J gave up 10 bases and V 7 bases, and 7 bases lay outside the gene matches. CDR3 length: 14 residues. CDR3 sequence reads: CASILTGGESPLHF. The CDR3 coding sequence is TGTGCCAGCATCCTGACAGGGGGCGAGTCACCCCTCCACTTT.

V and J are TRBV3-1 (or the pseudogene TRBV3-2) and TRBJ1-2; 7 bases line up with TRBD1. The length of the CDR3 is 14 residues. Losses at the gene ends were 0 bases for V and 8 bases for J; bases not matched to a gene: 6. CDR1 is LGHDT and CDR2 is YNNKEL in the germline V gene (reference sequence). The CDR3 DNA reads TGTGCCAGCAGCCAAGAAGGAGGGGGCTTAGGCTACACCTTC. As protein: CASSQEGGGLGYTF.

The CDR3 bases are TGTGCCAGCAGCCCCCTTGGGGCAACTAATGAAAAACTGTTTTTT. Its translation: CASSPLGATNEKLFF. The gene calls are TRBV5-5 and TRBJ1-4; D remains ambiguous. The CDR3 sequence is 15 residues long. The V end was cut by 4 bases, the J end by 0 bases, with 10 bases between. CDR1 is SGHKS, CDR2 YYEKEE, per germline (reference sequence).

J is TRBJ1-1 and V is TRBV3-1 (or the pseudogene TRBV3-2), with 8 bases fitting TRBD1. Trimming at V came to 2 bases and at J to 3 bases, leaving 2 bases not matched to a gene. CDR3 size: 14 residues. Germline assignment: CDR1 LGHDT and CDR2 YNNKEL (reference sequence). CDR3 sequence reads: CASSQTGGDTEAFF. CDR3 coding DNA: TGTGCCAGCAGCCAAACAGGGGGGGACACTGAAGCTTTCTTT.

CDR3 bases: TGTGCCAGCAGCCGAGACAGGGCGAGTACCGGGGAGCTGTTTTTT. It yields the protein CASSRDRASTGELFF. The chain employs TRBV6-5 and TRBJ2-2; the match to TRBD1 covers 7 bases. Germline lookup yields CDR1 MNHEY and CDR2 SVGAGI. J was trimmed by 5 bases and V by 6 bases; bases with no gene match: 9. The length of the CDR3 is 15 residues.

This chain joins TRBV28 and TRBJ2-7; a weak D match, TRBD1 (6 bases). The CDR3 contains 15 residues. V was cut by 5 bases and J by 3 bases, with 17 bases left in between. CDR1 is MDHEN and CDR2 is SYDVKM in the germline V gene. CDR3 protein: CASSPGGQGNYEQYF. Here the CDR3 DNA reads TGTGCCAGCAGTCCTGGGGGCCAGGGGAACTACGAGCAGTACTTC.

The CDR3 reads CASSAGTNEQYF. DNA for the CDR3: TGTGCCAGTAGTGCCGGGACTAACGAGCAGTACTTC. This rearrangement joins TRBV19 to TRBJ2-7, with 7 nucleotides matching TRBD2. CDR1 is LNHDA, CDR2 SQIVND, per germline (reference sequence). The CDR3 spans 12 residues. The V gene end was trimmed by 5 bases and the J gene end by 5 bases; junction bases not matched to a gene: 3.

This rearrangement joins TRBV6-2 or TRBV6-3 to TRBJ1-1, with D uncertain. The germline V gene has CDR1 MNHEY and CDR2 SVGEGT. The CDR3 sequence is 15 residues long. The germline V and J ends were trimmed by 0 bases and 1 base, with 9 bases remaining between them. CDR3 residues: CASSYSGRKNTEAFF. CDR3 bases: TGTGCCAGCAGTTACTCAGGGCGGAAGAACACTGAAGCTTTCTTT.

In DNA, the CDR3 is TGTGCCAGCTCACCATGGGGGACTACGAACACCGGGGAGCTGTTTTTT. Amino acids: CASSPWGTTNTGELFF. The chain recombines TRBV18 with TRBJ2-2; 7 bases agree with TRBD2. CDR1 KGHSH and CDR2 LQKENI come from the germline V gene. CDR3 length equals 16 residues. V gave up 2 bases and J gave up 0 bases; unmatched junction bases: 3.

V usage is TRBV5-6 and J usage is TRBJ1-6, with a tentative D call TRBD1 (5 bases). Between the trimmed V and J ends, which lost 0 bases and 12 bases, there was a span of 13 bases. Germline CDR1 reads SGHDT; CDR2 reads YYEEEE. The CDR3 extends over 14 amino acids. As DNA, the CDR3 is TGTGCCAGCAGCTTGGGGCAGGGAGGAAGACCCCTCCACTTT. Translating gives CASSLGQGGRPLHF.

CDR3 sequence: CAIGQFYGYTF. For the CDR3, the DNA is TGTGCCATCGGTCAGTTCTATGGCTACACCTTC. The chain couples TRBV10-3 to TRBJ1-2; no firm D call. This CDR3 region has 11 residues. V was clipped by 8 bases and J by 4 bases, with 8 bases between them. Germline V gene lookup returns CDR1 ENHRY and CDR2 SYGVKD.

This clone has just a few counts. The CDR3 DNA sequence: TGTGCCAGCAGTTCGCCGGGTGGTGGCTACACCTTC. It specifies CASSSPGGGYTF. The chain couples TRBV27 to TRBJ1-2, with D unclear. The germline gives CDR1 MNHEY, CDR2 SMNVEV (reference sequence). The CDR3 runs 12 residues. V was pared by 4 bases and J by 7 bases, with 10 bases between.

The V gene is TRBV4-1, the J gene TRBJ2-7; D possibly corresponds to TRBD2 (5 bases). Germline V CDR1 and CDR2: MGHRA, YSYEKL. V gave up 0 bases and J gave up 3 bases, with 9 bases separating them. The CDR3 extends over 14 amino acids. The CDR3 nucleotides are TGCGCCAGCAGCCAAGATAGGACTGTCTACGAGCAGTACTTC. This translates into CASSQDRTVYEQYF.

Here the CDR3 reads CASKETGGTETQYF. CDR3 DNA sequence: TGTGCCAGCAAAGAGACGGGGGGGACAGAGACCCAGTACTTC. This chain connects TRBV2 to TRBJ2-5; 8 nucleotides align to TRBD2. The length of the CDR3 is 14 residues. V gave up 7 bases and J gave up 4 bases; unmatched junction bases: 8. Germline loops: CDR1 SNHLY, CDR2 FYNNEI.

In its sample, this clone was seen many times. The V gene is TRBV29-1, the J gene TRBJ2-7; TRBD1 might be the D (6 bases). Germline lookup yields CDR1 SQVTM and CDR2 ANQGSEA. V lost 7 bases, J lost 1 base, and 17 bases lay in between. The CDR3 covers 14 residues. This CDR3 is CSALGVTGSYEQYF. The CDR3 DNA follows: TGCAGCGCCCTGGGGGTAACAGGGTCCTACGAGCAGTACTTC.

The chain has TRBV7-8 and TRBJ1-1, with 10 nucleotides matching TRBD1. The germline V gene has CDR1 SGHVS and CDR2 FQNEAQ. The V segment lost 5 bases and the J segment 0 bases; nucleotides outside the gene matches: 9. The CDR3 loop spans 17 amino acids. In DNA, the CDR3 is TGTGCCAGCAGCCCCGAGGAGACAGGGGGCTTGAACACTGAAGCTTTCTTT. It translates to CASSPEETGGLNTEAFF.

In its sample, this clone was seen once. CDR3 DNA: TGCGCCAGCAGCTCGGACGGACGCTCTGGAAACACCATATATTTT. As protein: CASSSDGRSGNTIYF. The J gene is TRBJ1-3, the V gene TRBV5-1; D call uncertain. Germline lookup yields CDR1 SGHRS and CDR2 YFSETQ. This CDR3 has 15 residues. V was shortened by 3 bases and J by 0 bases, with 10 bases between the two germline ends.